A single sample gave rise to the 2 T cell receptor beta chains below, sequenced in a study of sequential checkpoint blockade in melanoma. Generated by immunoSEQ multiplex PCR, the TCRdb table keeps only in-frame clones and is missing some. The data show more than 3,000 clones, 24% seen once. Treatment here: randomized to nivolumab then ipilimumab (arm A) or the reverse (arm B). The starting material was tumor tissue (inferred from file names), obtained from a patient given nivolumab and ipilimumab in sequence. The receptors come from a human donor with melanoma.

This clone was seen more than once but under ten times. The chain employs TRBV10-3 and TRBJ2-3, with D possibly being TRBD2 (7 bases). This CDR3 has 16 residues. The germline V gene encodes CDR1 ENHRY and CDR2 SYGVKD. The ends were cut back, 2 bases at V and 1 base at J, with 13 bases in the middle. The CDR3 DNA follows: TGTGCCATCAGTGAGCTAAAGGGGGGGCGCACAGATACGCAGTATTTT. Amino acid sequence: CAISELKGGRTDTQYF.

The J gene is TRBJ2-5, the V gene TRBV30; the D is unclear. The length of the CDR3 is 13 residues. The germline V gene has CDR1 GTSNPN and CDR2 SVGIG (reference sequence). V was cut by 5 bases and J by 0 bases, with 10 bases left in between. The DNA of the CDR3 is TGTGCCTGGGAAGTGCGAGACCAAGAGACCCAGTACTTC. This encodes CAWEVRDQETQYF.